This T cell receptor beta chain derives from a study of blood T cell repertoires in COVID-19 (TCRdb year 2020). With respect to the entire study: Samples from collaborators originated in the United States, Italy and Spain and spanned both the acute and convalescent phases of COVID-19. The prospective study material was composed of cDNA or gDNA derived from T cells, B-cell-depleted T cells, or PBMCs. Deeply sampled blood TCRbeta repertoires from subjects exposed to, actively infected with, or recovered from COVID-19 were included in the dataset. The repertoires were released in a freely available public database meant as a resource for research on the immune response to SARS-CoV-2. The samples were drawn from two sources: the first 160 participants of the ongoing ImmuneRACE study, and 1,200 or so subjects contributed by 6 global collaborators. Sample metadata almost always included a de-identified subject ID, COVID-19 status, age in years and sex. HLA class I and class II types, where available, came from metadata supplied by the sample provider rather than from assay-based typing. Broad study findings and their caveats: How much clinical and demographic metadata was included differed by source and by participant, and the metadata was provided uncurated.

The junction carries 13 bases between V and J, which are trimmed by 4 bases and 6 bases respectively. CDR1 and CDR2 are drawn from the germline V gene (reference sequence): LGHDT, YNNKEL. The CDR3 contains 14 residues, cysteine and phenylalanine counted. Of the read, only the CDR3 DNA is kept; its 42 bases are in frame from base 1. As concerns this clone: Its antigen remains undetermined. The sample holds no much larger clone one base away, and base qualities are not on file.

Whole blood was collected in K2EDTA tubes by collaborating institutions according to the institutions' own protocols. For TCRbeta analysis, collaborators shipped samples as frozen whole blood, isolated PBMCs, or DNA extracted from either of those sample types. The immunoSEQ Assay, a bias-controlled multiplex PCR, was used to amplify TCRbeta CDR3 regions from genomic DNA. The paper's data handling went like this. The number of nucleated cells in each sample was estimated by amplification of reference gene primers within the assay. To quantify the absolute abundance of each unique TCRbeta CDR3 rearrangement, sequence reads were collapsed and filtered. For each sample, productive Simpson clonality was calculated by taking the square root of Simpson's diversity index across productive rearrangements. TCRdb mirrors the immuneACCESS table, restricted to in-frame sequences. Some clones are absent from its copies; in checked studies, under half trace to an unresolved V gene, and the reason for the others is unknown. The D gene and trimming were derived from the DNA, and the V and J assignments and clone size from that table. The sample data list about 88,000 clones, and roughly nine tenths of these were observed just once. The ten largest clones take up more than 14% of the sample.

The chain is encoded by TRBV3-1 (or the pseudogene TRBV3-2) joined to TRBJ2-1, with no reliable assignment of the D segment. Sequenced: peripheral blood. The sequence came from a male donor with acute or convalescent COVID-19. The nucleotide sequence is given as TGTGCCAGCAGCCCCGACGCCTGGGCCAATGAGCAGTTCTTC. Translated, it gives CASSPDAWANEQFF.